What follows are 4 T cell receptor beta chains derived from one specimen sequenced in a study of blood T cell repertoires in COVID-19 (dated by TCRdb to 2019 to 2021). The method was the immunoSEQ multiplex PCR assay. TCRdb holds this immuneACCESS table with in-frame rearrangements only. Some clones are missing; in checked studies, unresolved V genes explain under half, and the rest has no known cause. The sample table lists 250,000 to 350,000 clones, around 89% of them with a count of one. Together, the top ten hold approximately 4% of the sample. Sequenced input: PBMCs or T cells enriched from blood (not recorded which). These receptor sequences come from a woman between 18 and 30 years old with acute COVID-19.

The rearrangement links TRBV30 to TRBJ2-1, with 14 positions matching TRBD2. The CDR3 consists of 15 residues. The germline V gene encodes CDR1 GTSNPN and CDR2 SVGIG (reference sequence). V shed 3 bases, J shed 8 bases, and the junction held 6 bases outside the gene matches. The CDR3 nucleotides are TGTGCCTGGAGCCCGGGACTAGCGGGAGAAGATGAGCAGTTCTTC. It codes for CAWSPGLAGEDEQFF.

CDR3 sequence: CASTPEGRGDTGELFF. The CDR3 DNA reads as TGTGCCAGCACCCCGGAAGGGAGGGGAGACACCGGGGAGCTGTTTTTT. The J gene is TRBJ2-2, the V gene TRBV9; 7 nucleotides agree with TRBD2. Unmatched junction bases numbered 11, after V lost 6 bases and J lost 3 bases. In germline, CDR1 is SGDLS, CDR2 YYNGEE. This CDR3 spans 16 amino acids.

This sequence joins TRBV6-5 and TRBJ2-1, with 10 bases identical to TRBD2. Germline trimming cut 6 bases from V and 5 bases from J; bases unmatched to any gene: 7. The CDR3 has 15 residues. CDR1 is MNHEY, CDR2 SVGAGI, per germline. This CDR3 is CASSSGTSVHNEQFF. CDR3 nucleotides: TGTGCCAGCAGCTCCGGGACTAGCGTCCACAATGAGCAGTTCTTC.

The gene calls are TRBV18 and TRBJ1-1; the match to TRBD1 covers 10 bases. The germline V gene has CDR1 KGHSH and CDR2 LQKENI. V lost 4 bases to trimming and J lost 3 bases; unmatched junction nucleotides: 8. The CDR3 is 16 amino acids. For the CDR3, the DNA is TGTGCCAGCTCACTCTTCAGGACAGGGGGTTACACTGAAGCTTTCTTT. Translated: CASSLFRTGGYTEAFF.